Here is one T cell receptor (beta chain) with its context. Trimming removed 6 bases from V and 4 bases from J; junction bases left unmatched: 5. The CDR3 length is 14 residues. Germline CDR1 MNHEY, CDR2 SVGAGI. This entry belongs to a study of blood T cell repertoires in COVID-19. Using immunoSEQ multiplex PCR, the repertoire was profiled, and TCRdb retains in-frame clones only, with some absent. This table has some 330,000 clones, roughly 90% appearing once. The sequence came from a woman in her fifties or sixties with active or convalescent COVID-19. Sequenced: peripheral blood. J is TRBJ2-1 and V is TRBV6-5; 8 positions agree with TRBD1. CDR3 amino acids: CASSRTGRYNEQFF. The CDR3 DNA is TGTGCCAGCAGCAGGACAGGGCGTTACAATGAGCAGTTCTTC.